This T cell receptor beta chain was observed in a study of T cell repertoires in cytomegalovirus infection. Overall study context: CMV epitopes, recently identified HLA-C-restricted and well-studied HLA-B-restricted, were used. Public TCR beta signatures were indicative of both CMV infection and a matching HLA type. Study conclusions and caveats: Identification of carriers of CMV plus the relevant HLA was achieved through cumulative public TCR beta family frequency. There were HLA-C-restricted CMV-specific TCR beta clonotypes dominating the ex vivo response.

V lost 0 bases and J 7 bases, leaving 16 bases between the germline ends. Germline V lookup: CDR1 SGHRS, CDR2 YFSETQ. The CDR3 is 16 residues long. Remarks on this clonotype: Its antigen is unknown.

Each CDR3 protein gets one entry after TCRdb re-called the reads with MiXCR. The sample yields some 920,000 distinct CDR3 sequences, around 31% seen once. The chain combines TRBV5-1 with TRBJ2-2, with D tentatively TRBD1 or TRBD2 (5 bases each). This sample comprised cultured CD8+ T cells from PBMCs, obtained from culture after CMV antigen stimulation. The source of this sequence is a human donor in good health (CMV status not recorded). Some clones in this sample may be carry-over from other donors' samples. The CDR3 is CASSLEGPVIDGELFF. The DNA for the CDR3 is TGCGCCAGCAGCTTGGAGGGACCAGTTATTGACGGGGAGCTGTTTTTT.